These 4 T cell receptor beta chains came from one sample sequenced in a study of blood T cell repertoires in COVID-19. Sequencing used immunoSEQ multiplex PCR; TCRdb keeps in-frame clones, though not all of them. The sample holds over 200,000 clones, over 70% seen once. Sequencing was performed on peripheral blood. The receptor set was obtained from a man older than 75 with acute or convalescent COVID-19.

CDR3 nucleotides: TGTGCCAGCACCACCCAGGGGAGACAGCAAGCTTTCTTT. Encoded protein: CASTTQGRQQAFF. The rearrangement uses TRBV28 and TRBJ1-1; perhaps TRBD1 as D (6 bases). The V end lost 7 bases, the J end lost 9 bases, and 18 bases lay between the germline ends. Germline CDR1 MDHEN, CDR2 SYDVKM. This CDR3 has 13 residues. The full variable domain, rest sourced from reference TRBV28 and TRBJ1-1, is DVKVTQSSRYLVKRTGEKVFLECVQDMDHENMFWYRQDPGLGLRLIYFSYDVKMKEKGDIPEGYSVSREKKERFSLILESASTNQTSMYLCASTTQGRQQAFFGQGTRLTVV.

The V call is TRBV24-1, the J call TRBJ2-2; TRBD2 matches 10 bases. CDR3 size: 16 residues. CDR1 KGHDR and CDR2 SFDVKD come from the germline V gene. Trimming removed 4 bases from V and 3 bases from J; junction bases left unmatched: 4. CDR3 nucleotide sequence: TGTGCCACCAGTGACCAGCGGGGGGGACACACCGGGGAGCTGTTTTTT. As protein: CATSDQRGGHTGELFF.

This chain links TRBV19 with TRBJ2-7; the match to TRBD1 covers 9 bases. There are 16 residues in the CDR3. J gave up 7 bases and V 5 bases, and 15 bases lay outside the gene matches. Germline V gene data show CDR1 as LNHDA and CDR2 as SQIVND (reference sequence). CDR3 in DNA: TGTGCCAGTAGTCCCCGCCGGGACAGGGAGGTGGGTGAGCAGTACTTC. It translates to CASSPRRDREVGEQYF. The full variable domain, in which reference TRBV19 and TRBJ2-7 provide the parts outside the CDR3, is DGGITQSPKYLFRKEGQNVTLSCEQNLNHDAMYWYRQDPGQGLRLIYYSQIVNDFQKGDIAEGYSVSREKKESFPLTVTSAQKNPTAFYLCASSPRRDREVGEQYFGPGTRLTVT.

The genes are TRBV7-2 and TRBJ1-3; D gene ambiguous. This CDR3 contains 12 residues. V was clipped by 2 bases and J by 5 bases, with 4 bases between them. Germline values: CDR1 SGHTA, CDR2 FQGNSA. This chain's CDR3 is CASSLLRNTIYF. CDR3 DNA: TGTGCCAGCAGCTTACTAAGAAACACCATATATTTT.